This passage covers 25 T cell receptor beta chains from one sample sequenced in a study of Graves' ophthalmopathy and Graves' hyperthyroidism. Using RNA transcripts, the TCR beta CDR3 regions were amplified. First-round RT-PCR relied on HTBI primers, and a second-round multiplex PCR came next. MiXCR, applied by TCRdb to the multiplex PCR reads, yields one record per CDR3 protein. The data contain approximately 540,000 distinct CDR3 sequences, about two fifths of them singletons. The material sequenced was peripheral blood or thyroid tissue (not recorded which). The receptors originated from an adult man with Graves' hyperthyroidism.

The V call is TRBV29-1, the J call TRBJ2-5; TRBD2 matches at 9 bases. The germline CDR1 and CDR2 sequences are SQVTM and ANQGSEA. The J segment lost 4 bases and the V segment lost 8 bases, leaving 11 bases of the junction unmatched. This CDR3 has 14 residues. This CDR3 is CSLTGGGASETQYF. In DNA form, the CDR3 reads TGCAGCCTCACCGGCGGGGGGGCTTCAGAGACCCAGTACTTC.

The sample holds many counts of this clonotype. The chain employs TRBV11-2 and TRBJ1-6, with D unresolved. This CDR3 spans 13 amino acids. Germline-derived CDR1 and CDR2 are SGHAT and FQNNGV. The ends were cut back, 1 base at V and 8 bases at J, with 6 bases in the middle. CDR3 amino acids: CASSLGIDSPLHF. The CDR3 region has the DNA TGTGCCAGCAGCTTAGGCATAGATTCACCCCTCCACTTT.

The chain's CDR3 is CASSQGGTGPFGANYEQYF. For the CDR3, the DNA is TGTGCCAGCAGCCAAGGGGGGACAGGCCCTTTTGGGGCCAACTACGAGCAGTACTTC. The chain links TRBV3-1 to TRBJ2-7; 8 bases line up with TRBD1. This CDR3 spans 19 amino acids. Germline CDR1 LGHDT, CDR2 YNNKEL (reference sequence). V trimming: 1 base; J trimming: 3 bases; junction bases outside the gene matches: 17.

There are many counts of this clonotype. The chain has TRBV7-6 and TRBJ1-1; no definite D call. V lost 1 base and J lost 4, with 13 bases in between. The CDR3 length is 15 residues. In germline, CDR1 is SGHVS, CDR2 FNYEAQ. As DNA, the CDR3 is TGTGCCAGCAGCTTAGGGGCAGACGCGATCACTGAAGCTTTCTTT. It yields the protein CASSLGADAITEAFF.

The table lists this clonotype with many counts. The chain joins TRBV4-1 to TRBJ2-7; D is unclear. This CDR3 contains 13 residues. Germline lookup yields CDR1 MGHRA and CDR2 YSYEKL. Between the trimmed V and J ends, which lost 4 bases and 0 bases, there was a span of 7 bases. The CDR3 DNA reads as TGCGCCAGCAGCCTTCGACTCTCCTACGAGCAGTACTTC. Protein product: CASSLRLSYEQYF.

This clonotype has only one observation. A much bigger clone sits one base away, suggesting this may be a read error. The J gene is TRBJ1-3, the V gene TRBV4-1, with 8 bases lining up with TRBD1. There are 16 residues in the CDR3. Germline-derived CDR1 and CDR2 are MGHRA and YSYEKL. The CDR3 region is CASSQPGQDSGDTIYF. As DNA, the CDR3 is TGCGCCAGCAGCCAACCGGGACAGGACTCTGGAGACACCATATATTTT.

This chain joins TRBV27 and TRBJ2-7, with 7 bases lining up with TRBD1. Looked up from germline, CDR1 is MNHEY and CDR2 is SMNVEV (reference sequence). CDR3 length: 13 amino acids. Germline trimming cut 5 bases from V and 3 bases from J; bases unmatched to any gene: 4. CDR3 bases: TGTGCCAGCAGTGAGAGACAGGGCTACGAGCAGTACTTC. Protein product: CASSERQGYEQYF.

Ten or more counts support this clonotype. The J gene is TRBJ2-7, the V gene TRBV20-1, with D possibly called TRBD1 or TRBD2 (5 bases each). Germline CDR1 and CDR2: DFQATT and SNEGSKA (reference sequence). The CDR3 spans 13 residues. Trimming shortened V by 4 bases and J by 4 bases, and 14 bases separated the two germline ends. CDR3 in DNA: TGCAGTGCTATTGAGGGGATATCTTACGAGCAGTACTTC. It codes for CSAIEGISYEQYF.

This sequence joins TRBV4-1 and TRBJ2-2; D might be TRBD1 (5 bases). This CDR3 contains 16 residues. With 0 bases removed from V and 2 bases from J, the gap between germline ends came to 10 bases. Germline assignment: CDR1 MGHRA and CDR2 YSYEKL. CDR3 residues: CASSQEKGHNTGELFF. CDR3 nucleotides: TGCGCCAGCAGCCAAGAAAAGGGGCATAACACCGGGGAGCTGTTTTTT.

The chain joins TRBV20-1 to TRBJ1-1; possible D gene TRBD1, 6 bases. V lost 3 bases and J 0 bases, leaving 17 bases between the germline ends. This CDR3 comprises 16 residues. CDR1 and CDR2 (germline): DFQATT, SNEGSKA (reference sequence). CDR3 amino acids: CSARGAGGGMNTEAFF. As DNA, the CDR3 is TGCAGTGCTAGGGGGGCAGGAGGAGGAATGAACACTGAAGCTTTCTTT.

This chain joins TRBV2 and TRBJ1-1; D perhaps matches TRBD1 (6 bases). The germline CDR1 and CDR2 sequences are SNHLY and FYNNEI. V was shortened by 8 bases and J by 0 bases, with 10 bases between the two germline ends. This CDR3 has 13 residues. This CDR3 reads CASADRMNTEAFF. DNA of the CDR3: TGTGCCAGCGCTGACAGGATGAACACTGAAGCTTTCTTT.

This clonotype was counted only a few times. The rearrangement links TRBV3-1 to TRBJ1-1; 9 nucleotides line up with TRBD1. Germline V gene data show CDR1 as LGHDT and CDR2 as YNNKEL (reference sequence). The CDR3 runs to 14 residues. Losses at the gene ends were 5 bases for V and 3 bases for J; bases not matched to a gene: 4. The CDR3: CASSVQGAYTEAFF. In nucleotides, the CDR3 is TGTGCCAGCAGCGTACAGGGGGCCTACACTGAAGCTTTCTTT.

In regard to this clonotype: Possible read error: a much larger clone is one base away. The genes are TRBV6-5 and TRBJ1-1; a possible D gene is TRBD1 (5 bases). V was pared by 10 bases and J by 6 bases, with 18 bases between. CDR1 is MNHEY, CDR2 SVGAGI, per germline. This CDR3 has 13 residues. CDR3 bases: TGTGCCATCCAGTCCGGGGCAGCCGCTGAAGCTTTCTTT. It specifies CAIQSGAAAEAFF.

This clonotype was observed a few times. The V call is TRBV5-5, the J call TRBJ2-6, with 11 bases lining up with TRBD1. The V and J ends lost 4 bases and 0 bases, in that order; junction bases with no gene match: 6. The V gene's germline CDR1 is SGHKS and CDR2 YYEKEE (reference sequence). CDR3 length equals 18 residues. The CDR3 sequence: CASSLGQGASSGANVLTF. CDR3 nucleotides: TGTGCCAGCAGCCTCGGACAGGGGGCCAGCTCTGGGGCCAACGTCCTGACTTTC.

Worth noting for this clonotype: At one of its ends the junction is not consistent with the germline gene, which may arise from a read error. DNA of the CDR3: TGCAGCTTTGAGGGGCTCTACGAGCAGTACTTC. This sequence encodes CSFEGLYEQYF. This chain links TRBV29-1 with TRBJ2-7, with D perhaps matching TRBD1 or TRBD2 (5 bases each). CDR1 and CDR2 from the germline V gene are SQVTM and ANQGSEA. This CDR3 has 11 amino acids.

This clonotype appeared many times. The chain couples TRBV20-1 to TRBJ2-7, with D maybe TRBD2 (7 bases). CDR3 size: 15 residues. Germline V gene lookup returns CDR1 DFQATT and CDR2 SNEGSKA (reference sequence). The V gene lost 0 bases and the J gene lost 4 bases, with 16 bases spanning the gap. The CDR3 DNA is TGCAGTGCTAGAGATGGTCCGGGGGGCATTTACGAGCAGTACTTC. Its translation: CSARDGPGGIYEQYF.

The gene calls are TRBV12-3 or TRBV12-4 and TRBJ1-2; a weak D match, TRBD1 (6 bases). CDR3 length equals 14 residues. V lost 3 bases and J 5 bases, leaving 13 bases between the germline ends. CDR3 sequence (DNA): TGTGCCAGCAGTTTTCGGACAGCCACGTATGGCTACACCTTC. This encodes CASSFRTATYGYTF.

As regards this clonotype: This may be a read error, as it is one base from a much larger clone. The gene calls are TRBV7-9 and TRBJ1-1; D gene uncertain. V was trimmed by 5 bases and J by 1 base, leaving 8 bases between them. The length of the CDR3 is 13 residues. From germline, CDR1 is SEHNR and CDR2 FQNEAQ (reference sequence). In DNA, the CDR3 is TGTGCCAGCAGCATAAAGGGGAACACTGAAGCTTTCTTT. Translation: CASSIKGNTEAFF.

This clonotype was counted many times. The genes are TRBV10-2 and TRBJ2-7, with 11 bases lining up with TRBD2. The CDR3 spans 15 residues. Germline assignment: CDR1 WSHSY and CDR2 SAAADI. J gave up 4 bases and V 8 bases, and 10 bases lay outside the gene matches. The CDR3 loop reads CASVPTSGRGYEQYF. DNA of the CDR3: TGCGCCAGCGTGCCAACTAGCGGGAGAGGTTACGAGCAGTACTTC.

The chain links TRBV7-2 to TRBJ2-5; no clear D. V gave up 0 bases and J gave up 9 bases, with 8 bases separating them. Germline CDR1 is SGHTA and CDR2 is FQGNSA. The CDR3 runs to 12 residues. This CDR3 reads CASSLAGGAQYF. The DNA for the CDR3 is TGTGCCAGCAGCTTAGCTGGTGGGGCCCAGTACTTC.

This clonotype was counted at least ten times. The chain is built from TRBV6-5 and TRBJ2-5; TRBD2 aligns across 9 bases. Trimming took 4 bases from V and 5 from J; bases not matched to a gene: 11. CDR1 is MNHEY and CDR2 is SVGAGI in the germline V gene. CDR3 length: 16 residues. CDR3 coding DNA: TGTGCCAGCAGTTCGGAAGGCGGGGGGGCCAGGGAGACCCAGTACTTC. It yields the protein CASSSEGGGARETQYF.

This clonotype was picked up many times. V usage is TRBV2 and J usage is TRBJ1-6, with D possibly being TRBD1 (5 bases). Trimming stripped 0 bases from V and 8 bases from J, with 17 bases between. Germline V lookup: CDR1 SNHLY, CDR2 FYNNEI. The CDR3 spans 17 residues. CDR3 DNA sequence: TGTGCCAGCAGTGAAGCGCCGGGGGTAGCTATGGATTCACCCCTCCACTTT. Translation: CASSEAPGVAMDSPLHF.

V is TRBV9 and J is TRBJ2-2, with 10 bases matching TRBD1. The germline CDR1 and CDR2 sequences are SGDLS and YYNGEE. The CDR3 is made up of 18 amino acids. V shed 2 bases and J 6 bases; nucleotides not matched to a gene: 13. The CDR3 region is CASSVEAGQGYKAGELFF. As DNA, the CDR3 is TGTGCCAGCAGCGTGGAAGCGGGACAGGGGTACAAAGCCGGGGAGCTGTTTTTT. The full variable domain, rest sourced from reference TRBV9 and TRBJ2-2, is DSGVTQTPKHLITATGQRVTLRCSPRSGDLSVYWYQQSLDQGLQFLIQYYNGEERAKGNILERFSAQQFPDLHSELNLSSLELGDSALYFCASSVEAGQGYKAGELFFGEGSRLTVL.

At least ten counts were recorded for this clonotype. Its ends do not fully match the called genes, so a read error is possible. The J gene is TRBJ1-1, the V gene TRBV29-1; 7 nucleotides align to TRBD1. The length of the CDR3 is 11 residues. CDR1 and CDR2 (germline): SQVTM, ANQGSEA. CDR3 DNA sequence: TGCAGCGTTGACTTTGGGACAGCCACACCCTTT. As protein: CSVDFGTATPF.

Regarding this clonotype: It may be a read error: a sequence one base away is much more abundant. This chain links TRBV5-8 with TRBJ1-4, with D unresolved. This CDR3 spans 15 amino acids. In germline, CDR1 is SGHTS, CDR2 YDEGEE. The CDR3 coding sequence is TGTGCCAGCAGCTTGTTCTGGGGAACTAATGAAAAACTGGTTTTT. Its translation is CASSLFWGTNEKLVF.